This T cell receptor beta chain was sequenced in a study of T cells in Graves' hyperthyroidism and ophthalmopathy. CDR3 length: 14 amino acids. In germline, CDR1 is SGHAT, CDR2 FQNNGV. RNA transcripts served as the template for amplifying TCR beta CDR3 regions. The HTBI primer set drove a first-round RT-PCR of the TCR CDR3. Via MiXCR, TCRdb re-called the multiplex PCR reads, giving one row per CDR3 protein. The sample contains hundreds of thousands of distinct CDR3 sequences, 14% of which appear only once. Drawn at first hyperthyroidism diagnosis, the blood sample preceded any ophthalmopathy symptoms. PBMCs stemmed from less than 13 ml fresh peripheral blood. On this clonotype: Since a much larger clone is just one base distant, this may be a read error.

The TCR originated in a woman aged 30 to 39 with Graves' hyperthyroidism that later progressed to Graves' ophthalmopathy. The chain joins TRBV11-2 to TRBJ1-2; perhaps TRBD1 as D (5 bases). Sequencing used blood. The CDR3 reads CASSLGLGGSGHTF. The CDR3 DNA is TGTGCCAGCAGCTTAGGTTTGGGGGGATCTGGCCACACCTTC.